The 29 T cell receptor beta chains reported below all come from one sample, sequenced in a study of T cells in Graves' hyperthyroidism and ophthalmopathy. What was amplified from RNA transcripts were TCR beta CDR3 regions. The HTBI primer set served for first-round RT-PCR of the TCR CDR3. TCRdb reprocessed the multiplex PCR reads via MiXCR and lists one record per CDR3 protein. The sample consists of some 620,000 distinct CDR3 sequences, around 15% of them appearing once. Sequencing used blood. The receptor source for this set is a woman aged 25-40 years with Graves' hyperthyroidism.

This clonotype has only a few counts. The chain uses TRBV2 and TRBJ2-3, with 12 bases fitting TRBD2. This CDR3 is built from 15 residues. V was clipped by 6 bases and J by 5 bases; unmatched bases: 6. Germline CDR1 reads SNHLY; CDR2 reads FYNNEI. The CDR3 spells CASSFLAGGGDTQYF. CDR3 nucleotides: TGTGCCAGCAGCTTCCTAGCGGGAGGGGGAGATACGCAGTATTTT.

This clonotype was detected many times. In DNA form, the CDR3 reads TGTGCCAGCAGTTACATAGGTCTAGATACGCAGTATTTT. Protein: CASSYIGLDTQYF. The rearrangement joins TRBV6-5 to TRBJ2-3, with D uncertain. The CDR3 is made up of 13 amino acids. The germline V and J ends were trimmed by 2 bases and 5 bases, with 8 bases remaining between them. CDR1 is MNHEY and CDR2 is SVGAGI in the germline V gene.

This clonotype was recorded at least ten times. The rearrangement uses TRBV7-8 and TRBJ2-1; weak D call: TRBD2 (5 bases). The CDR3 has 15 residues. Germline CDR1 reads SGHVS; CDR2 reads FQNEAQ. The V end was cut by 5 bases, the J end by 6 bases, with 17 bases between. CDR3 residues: CASSTRTEGSNEQFF. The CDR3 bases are TGTGCCAGCAGCACCCGGACTGAAGGGTCCAATGAGCAGTTCTTC.

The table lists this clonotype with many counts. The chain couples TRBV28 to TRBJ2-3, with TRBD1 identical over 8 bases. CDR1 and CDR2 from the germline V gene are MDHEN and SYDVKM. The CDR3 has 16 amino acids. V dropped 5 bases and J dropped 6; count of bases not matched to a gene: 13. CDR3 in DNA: TGTGCCAGCAGTCCCGTAGACAGGGGCGAGCTCGATACGCAGTATTTT. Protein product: CASSPVDRGELDTQYF.

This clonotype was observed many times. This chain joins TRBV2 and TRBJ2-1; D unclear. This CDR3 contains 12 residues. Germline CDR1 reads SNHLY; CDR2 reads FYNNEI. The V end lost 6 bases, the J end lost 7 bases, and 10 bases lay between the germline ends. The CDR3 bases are TGTGCCAGCAGAGACCCCTGGAATGAGCAGTTCTTC. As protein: CASRDPWNEQFF.

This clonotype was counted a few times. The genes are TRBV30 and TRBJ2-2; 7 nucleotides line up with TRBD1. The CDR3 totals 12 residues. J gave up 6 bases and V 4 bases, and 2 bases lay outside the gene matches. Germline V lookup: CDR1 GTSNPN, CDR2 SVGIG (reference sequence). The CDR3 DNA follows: TGTGCCTGGATCGACAGGGCCGGGGAGCTGTTTTTT. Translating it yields CAWIDRAGELFF.

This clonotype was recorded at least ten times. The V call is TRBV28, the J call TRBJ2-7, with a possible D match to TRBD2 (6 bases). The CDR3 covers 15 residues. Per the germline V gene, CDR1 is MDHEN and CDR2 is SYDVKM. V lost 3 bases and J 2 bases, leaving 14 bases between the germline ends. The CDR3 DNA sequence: TGTGCCAGCAGTTTTCCCGGGACTCCAGCCTACGAGCAGTACTTC. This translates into CASSFPGTPAYEQYF.

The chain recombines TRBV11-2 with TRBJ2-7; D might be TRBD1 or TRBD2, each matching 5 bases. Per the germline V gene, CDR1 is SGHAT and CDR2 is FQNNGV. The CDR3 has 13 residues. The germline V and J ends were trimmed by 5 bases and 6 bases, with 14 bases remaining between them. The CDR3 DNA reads TGTGCCAGCAGCCAGGGACCGACGTCCGAGCAGTACTTC. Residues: CASSQGPTSEQYF.

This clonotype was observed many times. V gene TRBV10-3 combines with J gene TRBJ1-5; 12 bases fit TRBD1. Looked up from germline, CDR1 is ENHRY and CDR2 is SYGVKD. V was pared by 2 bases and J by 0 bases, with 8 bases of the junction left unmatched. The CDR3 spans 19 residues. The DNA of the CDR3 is TGTGCCATCAGTGAGCCCGGGACAGGGGGCTGGTATAGCAATCAGCCCCAGCATTTT. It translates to CAISEPGTGGWYSNQPQHF.

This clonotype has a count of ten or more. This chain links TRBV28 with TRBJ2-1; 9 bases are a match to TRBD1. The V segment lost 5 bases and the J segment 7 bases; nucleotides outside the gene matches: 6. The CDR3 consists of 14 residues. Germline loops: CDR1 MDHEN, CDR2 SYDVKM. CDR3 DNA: TGTGCCAGCAGTCAATGGGACAGGGCGAATGAGCAGTTCTTC. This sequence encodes CASSQWDRANEQFF.

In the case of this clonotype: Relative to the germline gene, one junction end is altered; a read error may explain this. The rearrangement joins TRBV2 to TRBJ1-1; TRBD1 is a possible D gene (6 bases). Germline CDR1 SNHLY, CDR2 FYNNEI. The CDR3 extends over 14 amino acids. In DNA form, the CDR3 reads TGTGCCAGCAGACCCGACAGGCTTAACACTGAAGCTTCCTTT. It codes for CASRPDRLNTEASF.

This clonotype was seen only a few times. CDR3 nucleotide sequence: TGTGCCAGCAGCTTAGTGGCAGACTCCTACGAGCAGTACTTC. Translation: CASSLVADSYEQYF. V is TRBV7-9 and J is TRBJ2-7; D unresolved. Germline CDR1 is SEHNR and CDR2 is FQNEAQ (reference sequence). V was pared by 1 base and J by 0 bases, with 7 bases between. The CDR3 has 14 residues.

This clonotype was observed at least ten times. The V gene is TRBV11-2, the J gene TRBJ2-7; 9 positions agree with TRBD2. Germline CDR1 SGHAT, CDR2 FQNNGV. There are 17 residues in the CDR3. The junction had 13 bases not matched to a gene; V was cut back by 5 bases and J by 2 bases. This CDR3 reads CASSRAVAGVRAYEQYF. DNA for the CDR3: TGTGCCAGCAGCCGGGCGGTAGCGGGAGTGCGGGCCTACGAGCAGTACTTC.

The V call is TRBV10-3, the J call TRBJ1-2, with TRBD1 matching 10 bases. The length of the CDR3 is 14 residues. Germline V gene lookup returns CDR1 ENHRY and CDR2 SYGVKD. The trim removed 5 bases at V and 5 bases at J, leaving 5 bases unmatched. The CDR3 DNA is TGTGCCATCAGTACGACAGGGGGCAAGTATGGCTACACCTTC. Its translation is CAISTTGGKYGYTF.

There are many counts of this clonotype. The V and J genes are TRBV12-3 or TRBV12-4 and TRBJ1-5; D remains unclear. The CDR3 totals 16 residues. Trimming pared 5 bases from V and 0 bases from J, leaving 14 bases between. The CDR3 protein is CASSPLKSLSNQPQHF. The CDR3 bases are TGTGCCAGCAGTCCACTGAAGTCCCTTAGCAATCAGCCCCAGCATTTT.

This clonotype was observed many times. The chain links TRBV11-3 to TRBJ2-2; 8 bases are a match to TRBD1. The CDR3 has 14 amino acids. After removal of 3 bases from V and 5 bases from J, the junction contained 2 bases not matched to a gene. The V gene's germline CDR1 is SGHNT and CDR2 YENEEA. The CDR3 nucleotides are TGTGCCAGCAGCTTTAGACAGGGGACCGGGGAGCTGTTTTTT. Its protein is CASSFRQGTGELFF.

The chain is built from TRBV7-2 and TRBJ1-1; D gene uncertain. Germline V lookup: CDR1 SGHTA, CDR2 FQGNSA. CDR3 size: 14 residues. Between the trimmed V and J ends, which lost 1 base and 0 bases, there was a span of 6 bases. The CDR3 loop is CTSSLGGLNTEAFF. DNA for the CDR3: TGTACCAGCAGCTTAGGTGGGTTGAACACTGAAGCTTTCTTT. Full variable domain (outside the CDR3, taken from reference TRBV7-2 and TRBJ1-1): GAGVSQSPSNKVTEKGKDVELRCDPISGHTALYWYRQSLGQGLEFLIYFQGNSAPDKSGLPSDRFSAERTGGSVSTLTIQRTQQEDSAVYLCTSSLGGLNTEAFFGQGTRLTVV.

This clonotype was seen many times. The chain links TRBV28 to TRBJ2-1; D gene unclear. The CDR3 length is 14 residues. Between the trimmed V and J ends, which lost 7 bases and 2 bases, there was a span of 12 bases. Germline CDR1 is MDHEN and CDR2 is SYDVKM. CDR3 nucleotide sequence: TGTGCCAGCATGGGCACGGCCGCCTACAATGAGCAGTTCTTC. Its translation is CASMGTAAYNEQFF.

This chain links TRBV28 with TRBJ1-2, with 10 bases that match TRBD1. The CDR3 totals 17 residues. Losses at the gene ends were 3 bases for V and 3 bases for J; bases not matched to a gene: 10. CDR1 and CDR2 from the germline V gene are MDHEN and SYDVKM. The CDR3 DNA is TGTGCCAGCAGTTTCTCCCCGGCCGACAGGGGGCACTATGGCTACACCTTC. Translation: CASSFSPADRGHYGYTF.

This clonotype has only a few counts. The CDR3 nucleotides read TGCGCCAGCAGCCAACCGTCATCCAGCGAGCAGTACTTC. Translation gives CASSQPSSSEQYF. The J gene is TRBJ2-7, the V gene TRBV4-1; D gene ambiguous. Trimming shortened V by 2 bases and J by 6 bases, and 11 bases separated the two germline ends. The CDR3 has 13 residues. Germline-derived CDR1 and CDR2 are MGHRA and YSYEKL.

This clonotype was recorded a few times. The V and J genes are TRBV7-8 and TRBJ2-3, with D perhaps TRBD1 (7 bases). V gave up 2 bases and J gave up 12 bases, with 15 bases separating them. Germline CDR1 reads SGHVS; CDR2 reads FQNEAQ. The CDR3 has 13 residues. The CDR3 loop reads CASSLSFQGGQYF. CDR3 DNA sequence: TGTGCCAGCAGCTTAAGTTTCCAGGGGGGCCAGTATTTT.

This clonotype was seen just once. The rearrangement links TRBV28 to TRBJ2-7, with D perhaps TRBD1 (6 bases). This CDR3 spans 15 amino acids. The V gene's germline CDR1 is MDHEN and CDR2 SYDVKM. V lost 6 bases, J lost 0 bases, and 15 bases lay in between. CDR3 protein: CASSPDRSYSYEQYF. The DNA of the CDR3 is TGTGCCAGCAGCCCCGACAGGAGTTACTCCTACGAGCAGTACTTC.

The chain's CDR3 is CASTPGQYYEQYF. CDR3 bases: TGTGCCAGCACCCCGGGACAGTATTACGAGCAGTACTTC. The rearrangement links TRBV6-1 to TRBJ2-7, with 7 bases fitting TRBD1. Germline CDR1 is MNHNS and CDR2 is SASEGT. J lost 4 bases, V lost 7 bases, and 7 bases had no gene match. The CDR3 spans 13 residues.

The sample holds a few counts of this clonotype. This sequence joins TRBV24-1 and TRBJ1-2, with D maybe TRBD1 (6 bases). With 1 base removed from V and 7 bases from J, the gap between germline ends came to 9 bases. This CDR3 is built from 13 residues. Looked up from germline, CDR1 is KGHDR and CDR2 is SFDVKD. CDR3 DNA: TGTGCCACCAGTGATTTACAGGGTCGTGGCTACACCTTC. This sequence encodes CATSDLQGRGYTF.

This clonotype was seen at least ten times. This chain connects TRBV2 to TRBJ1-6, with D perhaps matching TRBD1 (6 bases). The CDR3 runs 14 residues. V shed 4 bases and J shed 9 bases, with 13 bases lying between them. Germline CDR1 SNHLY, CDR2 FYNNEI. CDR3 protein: CASSGEQGASPLHF. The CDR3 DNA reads TGTGCCAGCAGTGGGGAACAGGGAGCTTCACCCCTCCACTTT. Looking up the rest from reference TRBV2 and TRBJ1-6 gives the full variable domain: EPEVTQTPSHQVTQMGQEVILRCVPISNHLYFYWYRQILGQKVEFLVSFYNNEISEKSEIFDDQFSVERPDGSNFTLKIRSTKLEDSAMYFCASSGEQGASPLHFGNGTRLTVT.

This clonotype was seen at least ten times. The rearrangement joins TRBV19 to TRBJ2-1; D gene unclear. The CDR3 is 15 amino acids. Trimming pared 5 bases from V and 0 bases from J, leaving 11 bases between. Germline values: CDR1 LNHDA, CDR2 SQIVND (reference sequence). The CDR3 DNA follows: TGTGCCAGTAGTCTGGCGTCGAGCTCCTACAATGAGCAGTTCTTC. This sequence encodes CASSLASSSYNEQFF.

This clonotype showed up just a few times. The CDR3 DNA is TGCAGTGCTCTCGGAAGGGGCCCCAATCAGCCCCAGCATTTT. Amino acids: CSALGRGPNQPQHF. This chain links TRBV20-1 with TRBJ1-5, with D possibly being TRBD1 (5 bases). From germline, CDR1 is DFQATT and CDR2 SNEGSKA (reference sequence). The CDR3 length is 14 residues. The V gene lost 5 bases and the J gene lost 3 bases, with 14 bases spanning the gap.

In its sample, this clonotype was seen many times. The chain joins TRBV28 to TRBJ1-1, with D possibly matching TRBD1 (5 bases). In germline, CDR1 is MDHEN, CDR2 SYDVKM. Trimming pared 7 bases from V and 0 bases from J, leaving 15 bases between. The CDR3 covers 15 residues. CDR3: CASKPGRGVNTEAFF. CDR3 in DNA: TGTGCCAGCAAACCCGGTAGAGGGGTGAACACTGAAGCTTTCTTT.

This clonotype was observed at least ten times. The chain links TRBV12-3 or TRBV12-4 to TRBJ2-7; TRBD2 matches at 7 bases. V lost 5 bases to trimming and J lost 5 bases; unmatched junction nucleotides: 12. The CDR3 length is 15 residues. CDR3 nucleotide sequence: TGTGCCAGCAGTGCCTCGGGACTACAAGCCCACGAGCAGTACTTC. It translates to CASSASGLQAHEQYF.